What follows are 25 T cell receptor beta chains derived from one specimen sequenced in a study of neurological immune-mediated disorders. TCRdb itself ran the 5' RACE reads through MiXCR, one entry per CDR3 protein. This table has around 46,000 distinct CDR3 sequences, less than 5% appearing once. The specimen sequenced was PBMCs. The receptors here all came from an older woman with multiple sclerosis.

This clonotype was counted ten times or more. Written as DNA, the CDR3 is TGTGCCAGCAGCTTAGCGTCCGTCACAGATACGCAGTATTTT. Protein product: CASSLASVTDTQYF. The rearrangement links TRBV7-2 to TRBJ2-3; D uncertain. Germline CDR1 SGHTA, CDR2 FQGNSA. The CDR3 covers 14 residues. V shed 0 bases and J shed 2 bases, with 6 bases lying between them. Complete variable domain (other parts from reference TRBV7-2 and TRBJ2-3): GAGVSQSPSNKVTEKGKDVELRCDPISGHTALYWYRQSLGQGLEFLIYFQGNSAPDKSGLPSDRFSAERTGGSVSTLTIQRTQQEDSAVYLCASSLASVTDTQYFGPGTRLTVL.

Ten or more counts support this clonotype. This chain links TRBV5-5 with TRBJ1-1; no clear D gene. CDR1 and CDR2 from the germline V gene are SGHKS and YYEKEE (reference sequence). CDR3 length: 12 amino acids. V lost 4 bases to trimming and J lost 3 bases, with 7 bases between them. The chain's CDR3 is CASSAKYTEAFF. CDR3 nucleotide sequence: TGTGCCAGCAGCGCAAAGTACACTGAAGCTTTCTTT. The whole variable domain, remainder taken from reference TRBV5-5 and TRBJ1-1, is DAGVTQSPTHLIKTRGQQVTLRCSPISGHKSVSWYQQVLGQGPQFIFQYYEKEERGRGNFPDRFSARQFPNYSSELNVNALLLGDSALYLCASSAKYTEAFFGQGTRLTVV.

The sample holds many counts of this clonotype. The chain couples TRBV7-9 to TRBJ2-1; D uncertain. V was trimmed by 3 bases and J by 4 bases, leaving 13 bases between them. The germline CDR1 and CDR2 sequences are SEHNR and FQNEAQ (reference sequence). This CDR3 spans 15 amino acids. CDR3 loop: CASSFGPTPYNEQFF. DNA of the CDR3: TGTGCCAGCAGCTTTGGGCCGACGCCTTACAATGAGCAGTTCTTC.

The J gene is TRBJ2-5, the V gene TRBV7-2; D is unresolved. The CDR3 covers 14 residues. Germline CDR1 and CDR2: SGHTA and FQGNSA. V was cut by 0 bases and J by 2 bases, with 7 bases left in between. The chain's CDR3 is CASSLAGIQETQYF. The CDR3 region has the DNA TGTGCCAGCAGCTTAGCGGGGATTCAAGAGACCCAGTACTTC.

This clonotype was seen ten or more times. This chain links TRBV20-1 with TRBJ1-1; no definite D call. The CDR3 runs 11 residues. CDR1 and CDR2 from the germline V gene are DFQATT and SNEGSKA (reference sequence). Deletions cut 6 bases from V and 3 bases from J, with 8 bases between. This chain's CDR3 is CSARRDTEAFF. In DNA form, the CDR3 reads TGCAGTGCGCGCCGGGACACTGAAGCTTTCTTT.

This clonotype was found many times. V and J are TRBV6-6 and TRBJ2-3; a weak D match, TRBD2 (5 bases). This CDR3 has 11 residues. CDR1 and CDR2 (germline): MNHNY, SVGAGI (reference sequence). V lost 2 bases, J lost 9 bases, and 6 bases lay in between. The CDR3 protein is CASSYRETQYF. In DNA, the CDR3 is TGTGCCAGCAGTTACCGGGAAACGCAGTATTTT.

The CDR3 DNA reads as TGTGCCAGCAGCAGGGACGGACTAAATAATTCACCCCTCCACTTT. Its protein product is CASSRDGLNNSPLHF. This chain uses TRBV7-2 with TRBJ1-6; weak D call: TRBD1 (5 bases). The length of the CDR3 is 15 residues. Germline CDR1 and CDR2: SGHTA and FQGNSA. Trimming left V 5 bases short and J 5 bases short, with 13 bases between.

There are a few counts of this clonotype. A read error may be the cause here, since a much bigger clone is one base away. The chain combines TRBV10-2 with TRBJ1-5, with a possible D match to TRBD1 (5 bases). Looked up from germline, CDR1 is WSHSY and CDR2 is SAAADI. The CDR3 runs 15 residues. Here the CDR3 reads CASSPTVDSNQPQNF. The CDR3, as DNA: TGCGCCAGCAGCCCGACAGTGGATAGCAATCAGCCCCAGAATTTT.

The table lists this clonotype with many counts. The chain carries TRBV20-1 and TRBJ1-5; 8 bases fit TRBD1. The CDR3 is 13 amino acids. CDR1 DFQATT and CDR2 SNEGSKA come from the germline V gene (reference sequence). With 5 bases clipped from V and 4 bases from J, the junction kept 4 bases outside the gene matches. CDR3 sequence reads: CSALDRANQPQHF. CDR3 DNA: TGCAGTGCTCTGGACAGGGCAAATCAGCCCCAGCATTTT.

This clonotype came up a few times. The V gene is TRBV4-3, the J gene TRBJ2-5; D not resolved. V was pared by 0 bases and J by 4 bases, with 9 bases between. Germline CDR1 and CDR2: LGHNA and YSLEER. This CDR3 region has 14 residues. The CDR3 DNA sequence: TGCGCCAGCAGCCAAGAAGCAGCTGTAGAGACCCAGTACTTC. Translated, it gives CASSQEAAVETQYF.

This clonotype was observed at least ten times. The J gene is TRBJ2-5, the V gene TRBV20-1, with 7 bases that match TRBD2. The junction had 6 bases not matched to a gene; V was cut back by 2 bases and J by 6 bases. Germline CDR1 DFQATT, CDR2 SNEGSKA (reference sequence). The CDR3 is made up of 13 amino acids. The CDR3 DNA is TGCAGTGCTAGATCAGCGGGGAAGAAGACCCAGTACTTC. It specifies CSARSAGKKTQYF.

V usage is TRBV9 and J usage is TRBJ1-5; no firm D call. V lost 4 bases and J lost 3, with 17 bases in between. CDR3 length equals 16 residues. Looked up from germline, CDR1 is SGDLS and CDR2 is YYNGEE. The CDR3 reads CASSPRFVHHNQPQHF. DNA of the CDR3: TGTGCCAGCAGCCCCCGTTTTGTCCATCACAATCAGCCCCAGCATTTT. The full variable domain, in which reference TRBV9 and TRBJ1-5 provide the parts outside the CDR3, is DSGVTQTPKHLITATGQRVTLRCSPRSGDLSVYWYQQSLDQGLQFLIQYYNGEERAKGNILERFSAQQFPDLHSELNLSSLELGDSALYFCASSPRFVHHNQPQHFGDGTRLSIL.

Many counts were recorded for this clonotype. V is TRBV18 and J is TRBJ2-5, with D unresolved. The germline V gene encodes CDR1 KGHSH and CDR2 LQKENI. The CDR3 consists of 13 residues. V lost 2 bases and J 4 bases, leaving 8 bases between the germline ends. CDR3 sequence reads: CASSPNGRETQYF. DNA of the CDR3: TGTGCCAGCTCACCAAACGGGCGAGAGACCCAGTACTTC.

This clonotype was found many times. V and J are TRBV20-1 and TRBJ2-3, with D tentatively TRBD1 (7 bases). Germline assignment: CDR1 DFQATT and CDR2 SNEGSKA (reference sequence). This CDR3 spans 14 amino acids. V shed 5 bases and J shed 0 bases, with 12 bases lying between them. Here the CDR3 DNA reads TGCAGTGCTGGAGGGGGCGTAAGCACAGATACGCAGTATTTT. The encoded protein is CSAGGGVSTDTQYF.

This clonotype was picked up many times. The J gene is TRBJ2-5, the V gene TRBV7-6; maybe TRBD1 (5 bases). The CDR3 runs to 15 residues. V dropped 1 base and J dropped 2 bases, with 11 bases sitting between them. Germline CDR1 reads SGHVS; CDR2 reads FNYEAQ. The CDR3 DNA sequence: TGTGCCAGCAGCTTAGTCCGACAGTTTCAAGAGACCCAGTACTTC. Encoded protein: CASSLVRQFQETQYF.

This clonotype was recorded at least ten times. The chain carries TRBV10-3 and TRBJ2-2, with D perhaps given as TRBD1 or TRBD2 (6 bases each). The CDR3 is 14 amino acids. Trimming cost V 6 bases and J 4 bases, with 12 bases left between them. Per germline, CDR1 ENHRY and CDR2 SYGVKD. The CDR3, as DNA: TGTGCCATCAGCGTCGGAGGGGGCACCGGGGAGCTGTTTTTT. It encodes CAISVGGGTGELFF.

This clonotype was recorded many times. V usage is TRBV7-2 and J usage is TRBJ2-7, with D possibly being TRBD2 (7 bases). V was clipped by 0 bases and J by 7 bases, with 16 bases between them. The CDR3 contains 15 residues. Germline CDR1 reads SGHTA; CDR2 reads FQGNSA. As DNA, the CDR3 is TGTGCCAGCAGCTTAGCTATGGCGGGGGCCGGGGAGCAGTACTTC. Its protein product is CASSLAMAGAGEQYF.

This clonotype was seen a few times. The chain links TRBV20-1 to TRBJ2-7; 8 bases fit TRBD2. The junction had 9 bases not matched to a gene; V was cut back by 5 bases and J by 3 bases. Germline assignment: CDR1 DFQATT and CDR2 SNEGSKA (reference sequence). This CDR3 is 14 amino acids long. In nucleotides, the CDR3 is TGCAGTGCTGGGGATGCGGGGGGTATCTACGAGCAGTACTTC. Translated, it gives CSAGDAGGIYEQYF.

In this sample, this clonotype turned up many times. This rearrangement joins TRBV7-9 to TRBJ2-3; TRBD2 is a possible D gene (5 bases). The CDR3 is 14 residues long. V was cut by 2 bases and J by 6 bases, with 12 bases left in between. Looked up from germline, CDR1 is SEHNR and CDR2 is FQNEAQ (reference sequence). The CDR3: CASSLSGRHDTQYF. The CDR3 DNA sequence: TGTGCCAGCAGCTTAAGCGGACGGCACGATACGCAGTATTTT.

This clonotype was observed many times. This chain connects TRBV7-2 to TRBJ2-1; weak D call: TRBD2 (6 bases). Germline CDR1 and CDR2: SGHTA and FQGNSA. This CDR3 is 13 amino acids long. The V end lost 5 bases, the J end lost 8 bases, and 13 bases lay between the germline ends. The CDR3: CASSPWRAYEQFF. In nucleotides, the CDR3 is TGTGCCAGCAGCCCATGGAGGGCCTATGAGCAGTTCTTC.

This clonotype is classed as medium-sized. The gene calls are TRBV9 and TRBJ1-2, with TRBD1 matching 8 bases. V trimming: 1 base; J trimming: 7 bases; junction bases outside the gene matches: 3. This CDR3 contains 13 residues. Germline-derived CDR1 and CDR2 are SGDLS and YYNGEE. The CDR3 region is CASSVQGAVGYTF. In DNA form, the CDR3 reads TGTGCCAGCAGCGTACAGGGGGCGGTTGGCTACACCTTC.

This clonotype was counted at least ten times. The rearrangement uses TRBV27 and TRBJ2-3, with D unclear. The ends were cut back, 7 bases at V and 0 bases at J, with 11 bases in the middle. The CDR3 covers 14 residues. Germline loops: CDR1 MNHEY, CDR2 SMNVEV (reference sequence). For the CDR3, the DNA is TGTGCCAGCACCCAAGTGGGAAGCACAGATACGCAGTATTTT. Its protein is CASTQVGSTDTQYF.

This clonotype was seen repeatedly, ten times or more. This chain joins TRBV6-5 and TRBJ1-4; D ambiguous. V was trimmed by 10 bases and J by 7 bases, leaving 13 bases between them. CDR1 is MNHEY and CDR2 is SVGAGI in the germline V gene. The length of the CDR3 is 12 residues. The CDR3 region is CATGLRFEKLFF. CDR3 in DNA: TGTGCCACGGGTCTTAGATTTGAAAAACTGTTTTTT.

Only a few counts were recorded for this clonotype. The V and J genes are TRBV4-3 and TRBJ2-3; TRBD1 might be the D (6 bases). The CDR3 loop spans 17 amino acids. V was cut by 1 base and J by 3 bases, with 17 bases left in between. The germline CDR1 and CDR2 sequences are LGHNA and YSLEER. The CDR3 is CASSQGGQGRTTDTQYF. CDR3 coding DNA: TGCGCCAGCAGCCAAGGGGGGCAGGGTCGGACGACAGATACGCAGTATTTT.

This clonotype turned up a few times. V is TRBV7-2 and J is TRBJ1-1; weak D call: TRBD1 (5 bases). Germline assignment: CDR1 SGHTA and CDR2 FQGNSA. The CDR3 consists of 13 residues. V was pared by 6 bases and J by 1 base, with 9 bases between. The CDR3 protein is CASSVTENTEAFF. The CDR3 DNA sequence: TGTGCCAGCAGTGTGACAGAGAACACTGAAGCTTTCTTT.